The sequence of this T cell receptor beta chain was determined in a study of metastatic and nonmetastatic thyroid tumors. TCRdb re-called clones via MiXCR from the PCR reads. The sample has about 32,000 clones; about 19% are singletons. No treatment of any kind had been given to any patient before thyroid surgery. General observations from the study: Versus benign nodules, malignant thyroid tumors reportedly had significantly higher TCR beta diversity, in blood and tumor.

This clone was seen repeatedly, ten times or more. Antigen unknown. Specimen: blood. This clonotype was sampled from a female donor with papillary thyroid cancer or a benign thyroid nodule (not recorded which). Some clones in this sample may be carry-over from other donors' samples.

The CDR3 DNA is TGTGCCAGTAGTATATCCTTCTCCTACGAGCAGTACTTC. It translates to CASSISFSYEQYF. This chain uses TRBV19 with TRBJ2-7; D is unresolved. This CDR3 has 13 residues. Trimming stripped 2 bases from V and 0 bases from J, with 5 bases between. Germline CDR1 LNHDA, CDR2 SQIVND (reference sequence).